These T cell receptor beta chains were read from a single sample in a study of blood T cell repertoires in COVID-19. The protocol was immunoSEQ multiplex PCR, while the TCRdb copy is restricted to in-frame clones and leaves out a portion. The sample lists over 400,000 clones; about 89% were seen once. Sequencing input: peripheral blood. Receptor source: a woman aged 45-65 years with COVID-19, enrolled during active disease. The CDR3 runs from the conserved cysteine through the conserved F or W. D genes are given only for firm matches. Where a row states a size, it is once, few, many or the class of an expanded clone; other rows omit it.

clone size,D gene,J gene,CDR3 length,V gene,CDR3 protein,CDR3 DNA
-,-,TRBJ1-1,14,TRBV10-3,CAISDHREFFEAFF,TGTGCCATCAGTGATCACAGGGAATTCTTTGAAGCTTTCTTT
-,TRBD1,TRBJ1-2,13,TRBV10-2,CASTVGTATGYTF,TGCGCCAGCACCGTGGGGACAGCGACGGGCTACACCTTC
-,-,TRBJ1-6,13,TRBV10-3,CAIRGGPNSPLHF,TGTGCCATCAGGGGGGGTCCCAATTCACCCCTCCACTTT
many,-,TRBJ2-2,15,TRBV2,CASSGGTYTTGELFF,TGTGCCAGCAGTGGCGGGACCTACACCACCGGGGAGCTGTTTTTT
once,TRBD1,TRBJ2-5,17,TRBV27,CASSLSGTGGRYETQYF,TGTGCCAGCAGTTTATCAGGGACAGGGGGCAGGTATGAGACCCAGTACTTC
-,-,TRBJ1-5,14,TRBV13,CASSFMSGNQPQHF,TGTGCCAGCAGCTTTATGTCAGGCAATCAGCCCCAGCATTTT
-,-,TRBJ1-2,15,TRBV7-9,CASSLAGSSNDGYTF,TGTGCCAGCAGCTTAGCGGGCTCCTCCAACGATGGCTACACCTTC
-,TRBD1,TRBJ1-2,17,TRBV2,CASKGGTGVLIGYGYTF,TGTGCCAGCAAGGGCGGGACAGGGGTCCTGATAGGCTATGGCTACACCTTC
-,-,TRBJ2-3,15,TRBV19,CASSTAGTPTDTQYF,TGTGCCAGTAGCACCGCCGGGACTCCCACAGATACGCAGTATTTT
-,TRBD2,TRBJ2-3,13,TRBV6-5,CASRLAGADTQYF,TGTGCCAGCAGACTAGCGGGGGCCGATACGCAGTATTTT
-,-,TRBJ2-1,15,TRBV3-1/TRBV3-2,CASSPGEVGYNEQFF,TGTGCCAGCAGCCCTGGGGAGGTGGGCTACAATGAGCAGTTCTTC
-,TRBD1,TRBJ2-5,14,TRBV2,CASSQGQLGETQYF,TGTGCCAGCAGTCAGGGACAGTTGGGAGAGACCCAGTACTTC
-,-,TRBJ2-1,14,TRBV3-1/TRBV3-2,CASSQESQGNEQFF,TGTGCCAGCAGCCAAGAATCCCAGGGAAATGAGCAGTTCTTC
-,-,TRBJ1-6,12,TRBV12-3/TRBV12-4,CASSSYSFFLHF,TGTGCCAGCAGCTCCTACTCCTTTTTCCTCCACTTT